This T cell receptor (beta chain) originates from a study of cytomegalovirus exposure and HLA in healthy donors. This clone was picked up a small number of times. Amplification used 60 Vbeta primers and 13 Jbeta primers. Data came from immunoSEQ multiplex PCR; TCRdb stores just in-frame clones and leaves some out. The sample has approximately 140,000 clones, roughly three quarters seen once. The CDR3 has 18 amino acids. V gave up 5 bases and J gave up 5 bases; unmatched junction bases: 15. CDR1 and CDR2 (germline): SGHDN, FVKESK. The sequenced material came from PBMCs. The chain joins TRBV14 to TRBJ2-5, with 12 nucleotides matching TRBD1. This sequence originates from a woman aged 55-69 years in good health and CMV-seronegative. The CDR3, as DNA: TGTGCCAGCAGCGGAACCGGGACAGGGGGCTGGGGTCAGGAGACCCAGTACTTC. Translation gives CASSGTGTGGWGQETQYF.